This TCR beta chain was profiled in a study of blood T cell repertoires in COVID-19 (dated by TCRdb to about 2020). As for the study more broadly: The collaborator samples originated in the United States, Italy and Spain and spanned the acute and convalescent phases of COVID-19. Where available, HLA class I and class II types were obtained from metadata supplied by the sample provider rather than from assay-based typing. The samples were drawn from two sources: the first 160 participants of the ongoing ImmuneRACE study, and 1,254 subjects contributed by 6 global collaborators. The prospective study material was composed of cDNA or gDNA derived from T cells, B-cell-depleted T cells, or PBMCs. A de-identified subject ID, COVID-19 status, age in years and sex were almost always included in the sample metadata. The repertoires were released in a freely available public database meant as a resource for research on the immune response to SARS-CoV-2. Subjects who had been exposed to COVID-19, were actively infected with it, or had recovered from it provided the deeply sampled blood TCRbeta repertoires that made up the dataset. The research as a whole found: Clinical and demographic metadata were provided uncurated, with the amount varying by source and participant.

From cysteine to phenylalanine, the CDR3 is 17 amino acids long. Here the CDR3 DNA is all that survives: 51 bases in frame from base 1. V is trimmed back by 8 bases and J by 4 bases, and the junction contains 16 bases that no gene match accounts for. CDR1 and CDR2 were assigned from the germline V gene as MGHDK and SYGVNS. Of note for this clone: This receptor's antigen is unknown. Base qualities are missing; no much larger clone stands one base away.

The immunoSEQ Assay, a bias-controlled multiplex PCR, was used to amplify TCRbeta CDR3 regions from genomic DNA. On the study's bioinformatics: The number of nucleated cells in each sample was estimated from the amplification of reference gene primers within the assay. To quantify the absolute abundance of each unique TCRbeta CDR3 rearrangement, sequence reads were collapsed and filtered. For each sample, productive Simpson clonality was calculated as the square root of Simpson's diversity index over productive rearrangements. TCRdb retrieved this table from immuneACCESS and kept in-frame rearrangements only. Not all clones are present; in checked studies, unresolved V genes account for under half, and no reason is known for the remainder. From that table come the V and J calls and clone size; the DNA was used to work out D and trimming. The sample contains about 180,000 clones, more than 70% of them found a single time. About 9.6% of the sample rests with the top ten.

Participants in the prospective study were enrolled through a virtual design, were aged roughly 18 to 100 years, and lived in approximately 25 United States geographic areas. To assign participants to cohorts, the prospective study relied on clinical history that participants themselves reported in a screening survey and a study questionnaire. Recovered participants in ImmuneRACE Cohort 3 were defined as having two consecutive negative NP/OP PCR tests, clearance from a healthcare professional, or resolution of symptoms. In the prospective study, whole blood, serum and a nasopharyngeal or oropharyngeal swab were collected from each participant by mobile phlebotomists. Over a roughly 2-month period, participants in the prospective study had the option of providing additional blood draws and questionnaires. Before DNA extraction, prospective study blood samples were shipped either frozen or at room temperature.

The sequencing input was PBMCs or T cells enriched from blood (not recorded which). The TCR comes from a woman aged 25 to 39 who had recovered from COVID-19. The chain is made from TRBV25-1 and TRBJ2-2, and TRBD2 matches 7 of the central bases. The DNA sequence is given as TGTGCCAGCTTAGATGGCCCGCCGGGACTAAGCACCGGGGAGCTGTTTTTT. This is translated as CASLDGPPGLSTGELFF.